This T cell receptor (beta chain) was obtained from a study of shared clonotypes between healthy human individuals (TCRdb year 2020). About the investigation overall: Three men and two women, aged 18 to 49 years, made up the cohort. Between about 0.9 and 8.9 billion PBMCs per donor were obtained by leukapheresis. Libraries were prepared and TCR repertoires were sequenced by different laboratories using diverse techniques, in order to increase sequencing depth and limit assay-specific biases. To estimate repertoire size and how much clonotype sharing occurs between individuals, the study deeply sequenced the blood TCR repertoires of roughly 5 healthy adults. For each donor, CD4 naive and CD4 memory were each given three plates, CD8 naive was given two plates, and CD8 memory was given one plate. Findings and caveats that apply to the study as a whole: Estimated clonotype richness was generally larger for naive than for memory subsets. The small number of donors limited the genetic and exposure-history diversity represented. When several donors were compared, the shared fraction of clonotypes was around 5.1% for naive CD4, around 3.6% for naive CD8, about 2.4% for memory CD4, and 0.35% to 0.4% for memory CD8. Pairwise subsampling led to the expectation that sequencing depth would affect the degree of clonotype sharing among donors. Incomplete sequencing was indicated by rarefaction of sorted-subset datasets, despite the large sequencing depth. Sampling was restricted to blood, and TCR repertoires in tissue are likely to differ from TCR repertoires in blood. Compared with non-shared clonotypes, clonotypes shared by all four sorted-subset donors had higher generation probabilities.

Compared with germline, V lacks 6 bases and J lacks 4 bases; bases without a gene match: 8. CDR1 and CDR2 are read off the germline V gene as MDHEN and SYDVKM. Spanning cysteine to phenylalanine, the CDR3 consists of 14 amino acids. The kept DNA is CDR3 alone, 42 bases in frame from the first base. About this clone itself: Its antigen specificity is not known. Base qualities are not recorded, but no much larger clone differs from it by a single base.

Using the deep immunoSEQ assay, multiplex PCR amplified TCR CDR3 regions from genomic DNA. Extracted genomic DNA from each cell subset was distributed evenly across all wells of several immunoSEQ 96-well plates, and each plate was treated as a replicate. For sorted subsets, around 200 ng genomic DNA, equal to some 30,000 T cell genomes, was loaded into each replicate PCR. The purified libraries were quantified using a Qubit 3.0 fluorometer, sized with a Bioanalyzer 2100, and then quantified again using the KAPA Library Quantification kit. Every immunoSEQ 96-well plate was sequenced on a dedicated single-read 150-cycle Illumina NextSeq 550 flow cell. Per the authors' processing: Because only junctional sequences without quality scores were contained in the immunoSEQ output, filtering matching that applied to full-length reads could not be performed. Sequences were annotated with PyIR, a Python wrapper for IgBLAST v1.9, and V/J genes and CDR3 were assigned using IMGT germline references. Reads with weak V/J assignments (E-value above 1e-6), missing CDR3, stop codons, out-of-frame junctions, or ambiguous translated residues were removed. V3J clonotypes were defined by identical inferred V gene, J gene, and CDR3 amino acid sequence. The percentage overlap between two repertoires was calculated by dividing the number of shared unique clonotypes by the size of the smaller repertoire. Repertoire richness was assessed with RTK rarefaction, the Chao1 estimator, and Recon v2.1 estimates of unobserved clonotypes. For all TCRbeta clonotypes obtained by the gDNA method from a handful of donors, generation probabilities were computed with OLGA. TCRdb took over this immuneACCESS table, retaining in-frame rearrangements with V and J assigned. Such tables are incomplete; in checked studies, under half of the missing clones stem from an unresolved V gene, and the remainder is unexplained. The DNA was the basis for D and trimming; V, J and clone size are from that table. The sample yields some 1,100,000 clones; about 84% were counted once. Approximately 0.56% of the sample is taken by the ten largest.

The donors were healthy, HIV-negative adults with no recently reported acute infections or vaccinations. All donors were Caucasian adults living in Nashville, Tennessee, USA. Magnetic negative selection was used to enrich CD4+ T cells, after which naive cells were positively selected on CD45RA and the negative fraction became the memory subset. Blood was obtained by leukapheresis, after which PBMCs were separated by Ficoll-Histopaque density gradient centrifugation and cryopreserved in liquid nitrogen vapor phase. Analytical flow cytometry was used to check the purity and quantity of each magnetically sorted T cell population. Genomic DNA was isolated from each sorted fraction and quantified by UV absorbance on a Nanodrop 2000c.

The chain was built from TRBV28 and TRBJ1-2; the junction holds 7 bases that match TRBD1. Sequences were obtained from memory CD4+ T cells from PBMCs. The sample's cell subset or site label, in plain terms: CD45RA-negative fraction. This receptor was taken from a man aged 18 to 30 in good health. Some clones in this sample may be carry-over from other donors' samples. The nucleotides read TGTGCCAGCAGCCCCGGGACAGCGGGCTATGGCTACACCTTC. Its translation is CASSPGTAGYGYTF.